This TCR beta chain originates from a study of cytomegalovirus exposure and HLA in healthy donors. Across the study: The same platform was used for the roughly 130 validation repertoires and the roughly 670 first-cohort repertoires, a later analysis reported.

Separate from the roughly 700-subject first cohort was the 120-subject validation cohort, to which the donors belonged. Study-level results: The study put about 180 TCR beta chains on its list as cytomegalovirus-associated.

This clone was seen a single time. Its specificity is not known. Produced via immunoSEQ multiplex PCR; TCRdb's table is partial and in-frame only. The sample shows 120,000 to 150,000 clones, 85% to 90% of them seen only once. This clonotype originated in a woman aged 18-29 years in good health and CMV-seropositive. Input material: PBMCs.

The CDR3 loop is CASSVGTGSYNEQFF. In DNA form, the CDR3 reads TGTGCCAGCAGCGTAGGGACAGGGTCCTACAATGAGCAGTTCTTC. The genes are TRBV9 and TRBJ2-1; 8 bases map to TRBD1. Losses at the gene ends were 0 bases for V and 1 base for J; bases not matched to a gene: 0. CDR1 and CDR2 (germline): SGDLS, YYNGEE. The CDR3 has 15 amino acids.